This T cell receptor beta chain was recovered during a study of neoadjuvant anti-PD-1 for oral cavity cancer. In germline, CDR1 is SNHLY, CDR2 FYNNEI. Trimming removed 4 bases from V and 1 base from J, with 7 bases in between. CDR3 length: 13 residues. The protocol was immunoSEQ multiplex PCR, while the TCRdb copy is restricted to in-frame clones and leaves out a portion. This sample has 11,000 to 15,000 clones, with around 75% found just once. This chain connects TRBV2 to TRBJ1-1, with no clear D. The TCR comes from a person aged 35-80 years with oral cavity squamous cell carcinoma. The source was PBMCs, collected before nivolumab (anti-PD-1) treatment. The CDR3 DNA reads as TGTGCCAGCAGTGTAGCCACGAACACTGAAGCTTTCTTT. This gives the protein CASSVATNTEAFF.